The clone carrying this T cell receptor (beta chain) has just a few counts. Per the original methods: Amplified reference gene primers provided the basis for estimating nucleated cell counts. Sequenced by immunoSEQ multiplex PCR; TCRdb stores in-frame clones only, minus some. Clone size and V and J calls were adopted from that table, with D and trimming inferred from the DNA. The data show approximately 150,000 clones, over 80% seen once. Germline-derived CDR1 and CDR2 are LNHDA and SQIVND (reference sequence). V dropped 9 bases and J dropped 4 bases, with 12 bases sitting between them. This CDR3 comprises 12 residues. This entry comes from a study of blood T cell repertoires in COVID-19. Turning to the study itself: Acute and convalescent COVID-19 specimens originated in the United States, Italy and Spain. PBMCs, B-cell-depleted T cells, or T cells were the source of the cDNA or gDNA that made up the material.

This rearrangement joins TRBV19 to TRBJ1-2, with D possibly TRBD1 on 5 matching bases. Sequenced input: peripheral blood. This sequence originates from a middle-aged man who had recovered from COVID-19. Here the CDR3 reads CASRVLGYGYTF. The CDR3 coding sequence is TGTGCCAGCAGGGTTTTGGGCTATGGCTACACCTTC.